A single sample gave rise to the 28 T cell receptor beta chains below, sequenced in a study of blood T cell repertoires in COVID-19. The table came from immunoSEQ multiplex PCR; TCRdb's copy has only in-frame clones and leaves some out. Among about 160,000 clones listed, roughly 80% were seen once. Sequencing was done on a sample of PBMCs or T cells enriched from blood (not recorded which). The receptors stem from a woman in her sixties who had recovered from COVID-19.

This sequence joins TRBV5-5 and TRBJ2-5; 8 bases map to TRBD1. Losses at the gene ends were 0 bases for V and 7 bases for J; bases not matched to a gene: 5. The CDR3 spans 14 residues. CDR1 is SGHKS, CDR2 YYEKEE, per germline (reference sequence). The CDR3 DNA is TGTGCCAGCAGCTTGGACCCCGGGACAGGGACCCAGTACTTC. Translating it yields CASSLDPGTGTQYF. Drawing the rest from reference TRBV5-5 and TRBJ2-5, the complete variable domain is DAGVTQSPTHLIKTRGQQVTLRCSPISGHKSVSWYQQVLGQGPQFIFQYYEKEERGRGNFPDRFSARQFPNYSSELNVNALLLGDSALYLCASSLDPGTGTQYFGPGTRLLVL.

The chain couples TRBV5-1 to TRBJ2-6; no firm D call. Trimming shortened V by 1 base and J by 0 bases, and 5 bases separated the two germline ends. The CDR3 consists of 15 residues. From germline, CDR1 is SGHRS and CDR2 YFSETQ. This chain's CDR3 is CASSLIFSGANVLTF. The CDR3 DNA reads TGCGCCAGCAGCTTGATCTTCTCTGGGGCCAACGTCCTGACTTTC.

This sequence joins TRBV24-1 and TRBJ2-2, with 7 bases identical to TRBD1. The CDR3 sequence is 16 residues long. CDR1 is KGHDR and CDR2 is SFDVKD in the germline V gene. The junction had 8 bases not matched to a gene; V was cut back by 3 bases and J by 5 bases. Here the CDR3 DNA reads TGTGCCACCAGTGATCCCCGACAGGGCGAGACCGGGGAGCTGTTTTTT. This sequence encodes CATSDPRQGETGELFF.

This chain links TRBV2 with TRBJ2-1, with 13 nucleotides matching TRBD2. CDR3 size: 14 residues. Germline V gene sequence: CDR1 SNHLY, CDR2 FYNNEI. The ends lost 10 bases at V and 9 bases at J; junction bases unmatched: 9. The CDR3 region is CANKLAGGPGEQFF. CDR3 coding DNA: TGTGCCAACAAACTAGCGGGGGGGCCCGGTGAGCAGTTCTTC.

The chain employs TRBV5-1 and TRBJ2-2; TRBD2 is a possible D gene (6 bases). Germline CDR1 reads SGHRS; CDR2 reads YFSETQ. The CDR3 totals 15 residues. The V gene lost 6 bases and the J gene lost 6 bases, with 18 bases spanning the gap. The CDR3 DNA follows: TGCGCCAGCACCCAGACTAGTCCAGAGTCCGGGGAGCTGTTTTTT. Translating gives CASTQTSPESGELFF. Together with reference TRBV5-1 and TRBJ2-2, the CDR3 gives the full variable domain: KAGVTQTPRYLIKTRGQQVTLSCSPISGHRSVSWYQQTPGQGLQFLFEYFSETQRNKGNFPGRFSGRQFSNSRSEMNVSTLELGDSALYLCASTQTSPESGELFFGEGSRLTVL.

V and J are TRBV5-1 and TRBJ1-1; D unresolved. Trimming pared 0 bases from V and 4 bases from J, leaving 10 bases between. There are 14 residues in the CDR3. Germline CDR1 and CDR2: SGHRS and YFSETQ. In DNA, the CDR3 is TGCGCCAGCAGCTTGGAGGTAAGCGGCACTGAAGCTTTCTTT. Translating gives CASSLEVSGTEAFF.

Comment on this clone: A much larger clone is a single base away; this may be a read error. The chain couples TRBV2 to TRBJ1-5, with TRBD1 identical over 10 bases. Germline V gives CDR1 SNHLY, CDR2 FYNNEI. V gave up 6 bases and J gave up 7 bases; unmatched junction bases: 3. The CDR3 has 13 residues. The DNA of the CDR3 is TGTGCCAGCAGCCTGACAGGGGGCCAGCCCCAGCATTTT. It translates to CASSLTGGQPQHF.

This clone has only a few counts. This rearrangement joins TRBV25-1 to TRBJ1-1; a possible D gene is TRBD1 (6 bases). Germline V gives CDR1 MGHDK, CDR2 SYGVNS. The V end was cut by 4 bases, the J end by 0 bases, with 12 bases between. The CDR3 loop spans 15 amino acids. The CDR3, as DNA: TGTGCCAGCAGTGGAGGACAGTCTATGAACACTGAAGCTTTCTTT. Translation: CASSGGQSMNTEAFF.

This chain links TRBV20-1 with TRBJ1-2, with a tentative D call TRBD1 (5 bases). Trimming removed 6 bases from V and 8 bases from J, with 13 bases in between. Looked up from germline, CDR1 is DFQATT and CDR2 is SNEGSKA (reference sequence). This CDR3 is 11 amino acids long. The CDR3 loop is CSATGGRGYTF. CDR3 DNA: TGCAGTGCCACCGGGGGACGAGGCTACACCTTC.

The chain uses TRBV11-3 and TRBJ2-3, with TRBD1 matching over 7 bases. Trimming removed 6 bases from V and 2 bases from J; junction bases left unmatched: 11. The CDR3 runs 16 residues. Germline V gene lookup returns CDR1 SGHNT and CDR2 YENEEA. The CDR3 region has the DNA TGTGCCAGCAGTTCCTGGGCAGGGGGACCCACAGATACGCAGTATTTT. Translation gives CASSSWAGGPTDTQYF.

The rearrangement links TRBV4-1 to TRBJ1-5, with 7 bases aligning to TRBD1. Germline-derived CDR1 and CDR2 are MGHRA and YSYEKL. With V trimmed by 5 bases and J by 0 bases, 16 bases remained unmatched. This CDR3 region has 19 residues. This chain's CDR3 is CASSFRQGSRLYSNQPQHF. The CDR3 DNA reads TGCGCCAGCAGCTTCCGACAGGGATCGAGGCTCTATAGCAATCAGCCCCAGCATTTT.

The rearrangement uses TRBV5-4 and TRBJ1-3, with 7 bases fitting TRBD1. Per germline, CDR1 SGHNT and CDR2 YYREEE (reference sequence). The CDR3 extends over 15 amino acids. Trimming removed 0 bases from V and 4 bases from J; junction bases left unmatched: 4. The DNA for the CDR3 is TGTGCCAGCAGCTTGGAGGGGGCCGGAGGAAACACCATATATTTT. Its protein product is CASSLEGAGGNTIYF.

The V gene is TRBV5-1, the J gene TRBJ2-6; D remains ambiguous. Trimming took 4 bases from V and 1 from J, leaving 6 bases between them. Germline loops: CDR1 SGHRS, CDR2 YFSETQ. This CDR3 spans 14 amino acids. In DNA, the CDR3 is TGCGCCAGCAGCCCTTATTCTGGGGCCAACGTCCTGACTTTC. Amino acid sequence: CASSPYSGANVLTF. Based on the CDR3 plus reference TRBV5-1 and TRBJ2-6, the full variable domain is KAGVTQTPRYLIKTRGQQVTLSCSPISGHRSVSWYQQTPGQGLQFLFEYFSETQRNKGNFPGRFSGRQFSNSRSEMNVSTLELGDSALYLCASSPYSGANVLTFGAGSRLTVL.

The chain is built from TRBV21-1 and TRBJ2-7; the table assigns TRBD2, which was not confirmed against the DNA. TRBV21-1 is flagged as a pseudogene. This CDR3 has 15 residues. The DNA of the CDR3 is TGTGCCAGCAGCAAAGATCTGCCCGGGATCCACGAGCAGTACTTC. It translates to CASSKDLPGIHEQYF.

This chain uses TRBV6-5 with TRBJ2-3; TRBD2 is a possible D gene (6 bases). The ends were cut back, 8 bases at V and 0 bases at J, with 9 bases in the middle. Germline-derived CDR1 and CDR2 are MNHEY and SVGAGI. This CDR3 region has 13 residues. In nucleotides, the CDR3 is TGTGCCAGCGTGGAGGGTAGCACAGATACGCAGTATTTT. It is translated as CASVEGSTDTQYF.

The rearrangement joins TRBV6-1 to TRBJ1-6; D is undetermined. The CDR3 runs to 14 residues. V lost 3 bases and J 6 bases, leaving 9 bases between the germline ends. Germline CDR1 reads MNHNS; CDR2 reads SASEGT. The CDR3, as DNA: TGTGCCAGCAGTGAGTGGGCAGCTAATTCACCCCTCCACTTT. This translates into CASSEWAANSPLHF.

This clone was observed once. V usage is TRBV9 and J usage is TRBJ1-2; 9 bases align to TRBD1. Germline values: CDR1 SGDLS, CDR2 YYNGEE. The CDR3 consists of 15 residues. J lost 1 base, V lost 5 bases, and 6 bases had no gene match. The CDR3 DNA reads TGTGCCAGCAGAAGCCAGACAGGGGGTAACTATGGCTACACCTTC. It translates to CASRSQTGGNYGYTF.

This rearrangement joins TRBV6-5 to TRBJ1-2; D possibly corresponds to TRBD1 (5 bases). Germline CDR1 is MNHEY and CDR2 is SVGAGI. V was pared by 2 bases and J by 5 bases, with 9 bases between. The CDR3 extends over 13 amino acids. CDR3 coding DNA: TGTGCCAGCAGTTACGCCGCAGGGTATGGCTACACCTTC. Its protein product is CASSYAAGYGYTF.

The CDR3 spells CASSLEVVGTNGYTF. CDR3 DNA sequence: TGTGCCAGCAGCTTGGAAGTAGTCGGGACAAATGGCTACACCTTC. The chain has TRBV5-4 and TRBJ1-2, with D maybe TRBD1 (6 bases). Trimming removed 0 bases at V and 6 bases at J, with 15 bases between. CDR1 and CDR2 from the germline V gene are SGHNT and YYREEE (reference sequence). CDR3 length: 15 residues.

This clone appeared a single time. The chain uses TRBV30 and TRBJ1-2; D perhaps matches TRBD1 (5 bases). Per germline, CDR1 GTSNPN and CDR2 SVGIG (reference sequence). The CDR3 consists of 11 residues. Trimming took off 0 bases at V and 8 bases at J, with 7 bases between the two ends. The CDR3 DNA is TGTGCCTGGAGTGTACGGGGGGGCTACACCTTC. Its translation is CAWSVRGGYTF.

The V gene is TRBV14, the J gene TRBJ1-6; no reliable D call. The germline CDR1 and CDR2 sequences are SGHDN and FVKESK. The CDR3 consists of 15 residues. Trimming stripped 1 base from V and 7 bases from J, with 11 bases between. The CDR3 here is CASSQGLPSNSPLHF. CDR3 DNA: TGTGCCAGCAGCCAAGGACTACCGAGCAATTCACCCCTCCACTTT.

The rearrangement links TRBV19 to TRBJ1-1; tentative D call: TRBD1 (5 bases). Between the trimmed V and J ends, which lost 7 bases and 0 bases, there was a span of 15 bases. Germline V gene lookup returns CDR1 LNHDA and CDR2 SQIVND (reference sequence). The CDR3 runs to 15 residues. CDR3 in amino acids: CASKGPGNMNTEAFF. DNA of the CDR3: TGTGCCAGTAAGGGGCCAGGTAACATGAACACTGAAGCTTTCTTT.

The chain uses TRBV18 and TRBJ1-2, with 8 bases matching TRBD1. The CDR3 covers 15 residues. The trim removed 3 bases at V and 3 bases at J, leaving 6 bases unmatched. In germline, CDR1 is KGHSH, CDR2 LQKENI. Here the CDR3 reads CASSPPGQEDYGYTF. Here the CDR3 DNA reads TGTGCCAGCTCACCCCCGGGACAGGAGGACTATGGCTACACCTTC.

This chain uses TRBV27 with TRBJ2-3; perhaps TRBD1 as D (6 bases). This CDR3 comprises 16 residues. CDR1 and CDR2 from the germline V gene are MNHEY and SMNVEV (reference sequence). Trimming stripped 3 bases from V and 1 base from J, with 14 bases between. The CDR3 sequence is CASSFFKTGRTDTQYF. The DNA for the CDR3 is TGTGCCAGCAGTTTCTTCAAGACAGGCCGCACAGATACGCAGTATTTT.

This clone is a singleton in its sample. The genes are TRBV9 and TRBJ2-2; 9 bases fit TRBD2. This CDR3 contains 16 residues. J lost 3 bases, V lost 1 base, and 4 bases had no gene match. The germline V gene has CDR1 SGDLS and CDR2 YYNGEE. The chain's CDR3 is CASSVFAGGYTGELFF. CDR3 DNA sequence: TGTGCCAGCAGCGTATTCGCGGGGGGGTACACCGGGGAGCTGTTTTTT.

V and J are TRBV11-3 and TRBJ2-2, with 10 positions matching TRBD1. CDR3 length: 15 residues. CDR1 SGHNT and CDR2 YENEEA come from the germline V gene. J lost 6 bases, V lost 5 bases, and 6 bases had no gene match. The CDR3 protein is CASSQFGQGAGELFF. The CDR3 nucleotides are TGTGCCAGCAGCCAGTTTGGACAGGGGGCCGGGGAGCTGTTTTTT.

In DNA, the CDR3 is TGTGCCAGCAGACCGGGACAGGGAGTGAACACTGAAGCTTTCTTT. Its translation is CASRPGQGVNTEAFF. This chain joins TRBV6-4 and TRBJ1-1, with 9 bases matching TRBD1. Germline V CDR1 and CDR2: MRHNA, SNTAGT. Trimming at V came to 6 bases and at J to 0 bases, leaving 5 bases not matched to a gene. The CDR3 contains 15 residues.

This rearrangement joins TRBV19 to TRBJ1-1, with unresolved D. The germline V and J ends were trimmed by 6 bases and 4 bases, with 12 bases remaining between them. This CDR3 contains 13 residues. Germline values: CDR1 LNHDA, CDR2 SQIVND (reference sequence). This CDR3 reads CASRMERFTEAFF. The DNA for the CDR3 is TGTGCCAGTAGGATGGAGAGATTCACTGAAGCTTTCTTT.